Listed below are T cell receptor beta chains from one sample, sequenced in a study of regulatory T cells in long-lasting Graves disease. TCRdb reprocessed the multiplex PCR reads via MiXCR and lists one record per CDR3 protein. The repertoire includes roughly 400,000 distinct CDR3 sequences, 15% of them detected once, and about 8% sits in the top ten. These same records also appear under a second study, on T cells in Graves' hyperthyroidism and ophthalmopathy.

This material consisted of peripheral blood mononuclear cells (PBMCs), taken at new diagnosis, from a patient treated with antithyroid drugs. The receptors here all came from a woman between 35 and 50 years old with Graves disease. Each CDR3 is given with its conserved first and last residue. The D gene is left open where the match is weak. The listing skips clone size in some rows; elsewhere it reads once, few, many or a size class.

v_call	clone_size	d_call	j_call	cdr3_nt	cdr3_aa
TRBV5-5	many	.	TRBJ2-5	TGTGCCAGCAGCTTCAGGGCACTTCAAGAGACCCAGTACTTC	CASSFRALQETQYF
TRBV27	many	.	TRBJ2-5	TGTGCCAGCAGTTTATGGGGGCTAGATCCGACCCAGTACTTC	CASSLWGLDPTQYF
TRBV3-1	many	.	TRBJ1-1	TGTGCCAGCATTGGGGCGGGAAGAATCAACACTGAAGCTTTCTTT	CASIGAGRINTEAFF
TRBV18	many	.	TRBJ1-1	TGTGCCAGCTCAACGACAGGCACTGAAGCTTTCTTT	CASSTTGTEAFF
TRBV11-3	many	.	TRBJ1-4	TGTGCCAGCAGCCCCAGGGGAGGAGATGAAAAACTGTTTTTT	CASSPRGGDEKLFF
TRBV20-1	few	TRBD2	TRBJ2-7	TGCAGTGCTCGTAGCGGGAGTCGATCCTACGAGCAGTACTTC	CSARSGSRSYEQYF
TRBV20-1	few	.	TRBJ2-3	TGCAGTGCTGATAGCCGCACAGATACGCAGTATTTT	CSADSRTDTQYF
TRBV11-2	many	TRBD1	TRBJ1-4	TGTGCCAGCAGTTGGGACAGGGGAGGTGAAAAACTGTTTTTT	CASSWDRGGEKLFF
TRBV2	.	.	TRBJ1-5	TGTGCCAGCAGTGCATCACAGGGAGGAAATCAGCCCCAGCATTTT	CASSASQGGNQPQHF
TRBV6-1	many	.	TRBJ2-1	TGTGCCAGCAGTCCAAACCCAGCGGGCGACAATGAGCAGTTCTTC	CASSPNPAGDNEQFF
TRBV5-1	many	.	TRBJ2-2	TGCGCCAGCAGCTTCTCGAAGGGGAACACCGGGGAGCTGTTTTTT	CASSFSKGNTGELFF
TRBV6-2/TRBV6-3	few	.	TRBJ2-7	TGTGCCAGCAATCTTACCCGGGACTCGAAAGAGCAGTACTTC	CASNLTRDSKEQYF
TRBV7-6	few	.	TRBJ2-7	TGTGCCAGCAGCTTAATGGGGGACTACGAGCAGTACTTC	CASSLMGDYEQYF
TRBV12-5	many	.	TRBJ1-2	TGTGCTAGTGGTATGGTAACGAGAAACTTTAACTATGGCTACACCTTC	CASGMVTRNFNYGYTF
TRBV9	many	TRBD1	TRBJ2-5	TGTGCCAGCAGCGCAGGGACAGGAGTTTCAGAGACCCAGTACTTC	CASSAGTGVSETQYF
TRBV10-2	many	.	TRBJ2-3	TGCGCCAGCAAACCGAGAGGGTACACAGATACGCAGTATTTT	CASKPRGYTDTQYF
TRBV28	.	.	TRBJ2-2	TGTGCCAGCAGTTTATTATTGGGGGCCGCGGGGGAGCTGTTTTTT	CASSLLLGAAGELFF
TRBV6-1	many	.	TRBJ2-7	TGTGCCAGTGGACAGATCTCCTACGAGCAGTACTTC	CASGQISYEQYF